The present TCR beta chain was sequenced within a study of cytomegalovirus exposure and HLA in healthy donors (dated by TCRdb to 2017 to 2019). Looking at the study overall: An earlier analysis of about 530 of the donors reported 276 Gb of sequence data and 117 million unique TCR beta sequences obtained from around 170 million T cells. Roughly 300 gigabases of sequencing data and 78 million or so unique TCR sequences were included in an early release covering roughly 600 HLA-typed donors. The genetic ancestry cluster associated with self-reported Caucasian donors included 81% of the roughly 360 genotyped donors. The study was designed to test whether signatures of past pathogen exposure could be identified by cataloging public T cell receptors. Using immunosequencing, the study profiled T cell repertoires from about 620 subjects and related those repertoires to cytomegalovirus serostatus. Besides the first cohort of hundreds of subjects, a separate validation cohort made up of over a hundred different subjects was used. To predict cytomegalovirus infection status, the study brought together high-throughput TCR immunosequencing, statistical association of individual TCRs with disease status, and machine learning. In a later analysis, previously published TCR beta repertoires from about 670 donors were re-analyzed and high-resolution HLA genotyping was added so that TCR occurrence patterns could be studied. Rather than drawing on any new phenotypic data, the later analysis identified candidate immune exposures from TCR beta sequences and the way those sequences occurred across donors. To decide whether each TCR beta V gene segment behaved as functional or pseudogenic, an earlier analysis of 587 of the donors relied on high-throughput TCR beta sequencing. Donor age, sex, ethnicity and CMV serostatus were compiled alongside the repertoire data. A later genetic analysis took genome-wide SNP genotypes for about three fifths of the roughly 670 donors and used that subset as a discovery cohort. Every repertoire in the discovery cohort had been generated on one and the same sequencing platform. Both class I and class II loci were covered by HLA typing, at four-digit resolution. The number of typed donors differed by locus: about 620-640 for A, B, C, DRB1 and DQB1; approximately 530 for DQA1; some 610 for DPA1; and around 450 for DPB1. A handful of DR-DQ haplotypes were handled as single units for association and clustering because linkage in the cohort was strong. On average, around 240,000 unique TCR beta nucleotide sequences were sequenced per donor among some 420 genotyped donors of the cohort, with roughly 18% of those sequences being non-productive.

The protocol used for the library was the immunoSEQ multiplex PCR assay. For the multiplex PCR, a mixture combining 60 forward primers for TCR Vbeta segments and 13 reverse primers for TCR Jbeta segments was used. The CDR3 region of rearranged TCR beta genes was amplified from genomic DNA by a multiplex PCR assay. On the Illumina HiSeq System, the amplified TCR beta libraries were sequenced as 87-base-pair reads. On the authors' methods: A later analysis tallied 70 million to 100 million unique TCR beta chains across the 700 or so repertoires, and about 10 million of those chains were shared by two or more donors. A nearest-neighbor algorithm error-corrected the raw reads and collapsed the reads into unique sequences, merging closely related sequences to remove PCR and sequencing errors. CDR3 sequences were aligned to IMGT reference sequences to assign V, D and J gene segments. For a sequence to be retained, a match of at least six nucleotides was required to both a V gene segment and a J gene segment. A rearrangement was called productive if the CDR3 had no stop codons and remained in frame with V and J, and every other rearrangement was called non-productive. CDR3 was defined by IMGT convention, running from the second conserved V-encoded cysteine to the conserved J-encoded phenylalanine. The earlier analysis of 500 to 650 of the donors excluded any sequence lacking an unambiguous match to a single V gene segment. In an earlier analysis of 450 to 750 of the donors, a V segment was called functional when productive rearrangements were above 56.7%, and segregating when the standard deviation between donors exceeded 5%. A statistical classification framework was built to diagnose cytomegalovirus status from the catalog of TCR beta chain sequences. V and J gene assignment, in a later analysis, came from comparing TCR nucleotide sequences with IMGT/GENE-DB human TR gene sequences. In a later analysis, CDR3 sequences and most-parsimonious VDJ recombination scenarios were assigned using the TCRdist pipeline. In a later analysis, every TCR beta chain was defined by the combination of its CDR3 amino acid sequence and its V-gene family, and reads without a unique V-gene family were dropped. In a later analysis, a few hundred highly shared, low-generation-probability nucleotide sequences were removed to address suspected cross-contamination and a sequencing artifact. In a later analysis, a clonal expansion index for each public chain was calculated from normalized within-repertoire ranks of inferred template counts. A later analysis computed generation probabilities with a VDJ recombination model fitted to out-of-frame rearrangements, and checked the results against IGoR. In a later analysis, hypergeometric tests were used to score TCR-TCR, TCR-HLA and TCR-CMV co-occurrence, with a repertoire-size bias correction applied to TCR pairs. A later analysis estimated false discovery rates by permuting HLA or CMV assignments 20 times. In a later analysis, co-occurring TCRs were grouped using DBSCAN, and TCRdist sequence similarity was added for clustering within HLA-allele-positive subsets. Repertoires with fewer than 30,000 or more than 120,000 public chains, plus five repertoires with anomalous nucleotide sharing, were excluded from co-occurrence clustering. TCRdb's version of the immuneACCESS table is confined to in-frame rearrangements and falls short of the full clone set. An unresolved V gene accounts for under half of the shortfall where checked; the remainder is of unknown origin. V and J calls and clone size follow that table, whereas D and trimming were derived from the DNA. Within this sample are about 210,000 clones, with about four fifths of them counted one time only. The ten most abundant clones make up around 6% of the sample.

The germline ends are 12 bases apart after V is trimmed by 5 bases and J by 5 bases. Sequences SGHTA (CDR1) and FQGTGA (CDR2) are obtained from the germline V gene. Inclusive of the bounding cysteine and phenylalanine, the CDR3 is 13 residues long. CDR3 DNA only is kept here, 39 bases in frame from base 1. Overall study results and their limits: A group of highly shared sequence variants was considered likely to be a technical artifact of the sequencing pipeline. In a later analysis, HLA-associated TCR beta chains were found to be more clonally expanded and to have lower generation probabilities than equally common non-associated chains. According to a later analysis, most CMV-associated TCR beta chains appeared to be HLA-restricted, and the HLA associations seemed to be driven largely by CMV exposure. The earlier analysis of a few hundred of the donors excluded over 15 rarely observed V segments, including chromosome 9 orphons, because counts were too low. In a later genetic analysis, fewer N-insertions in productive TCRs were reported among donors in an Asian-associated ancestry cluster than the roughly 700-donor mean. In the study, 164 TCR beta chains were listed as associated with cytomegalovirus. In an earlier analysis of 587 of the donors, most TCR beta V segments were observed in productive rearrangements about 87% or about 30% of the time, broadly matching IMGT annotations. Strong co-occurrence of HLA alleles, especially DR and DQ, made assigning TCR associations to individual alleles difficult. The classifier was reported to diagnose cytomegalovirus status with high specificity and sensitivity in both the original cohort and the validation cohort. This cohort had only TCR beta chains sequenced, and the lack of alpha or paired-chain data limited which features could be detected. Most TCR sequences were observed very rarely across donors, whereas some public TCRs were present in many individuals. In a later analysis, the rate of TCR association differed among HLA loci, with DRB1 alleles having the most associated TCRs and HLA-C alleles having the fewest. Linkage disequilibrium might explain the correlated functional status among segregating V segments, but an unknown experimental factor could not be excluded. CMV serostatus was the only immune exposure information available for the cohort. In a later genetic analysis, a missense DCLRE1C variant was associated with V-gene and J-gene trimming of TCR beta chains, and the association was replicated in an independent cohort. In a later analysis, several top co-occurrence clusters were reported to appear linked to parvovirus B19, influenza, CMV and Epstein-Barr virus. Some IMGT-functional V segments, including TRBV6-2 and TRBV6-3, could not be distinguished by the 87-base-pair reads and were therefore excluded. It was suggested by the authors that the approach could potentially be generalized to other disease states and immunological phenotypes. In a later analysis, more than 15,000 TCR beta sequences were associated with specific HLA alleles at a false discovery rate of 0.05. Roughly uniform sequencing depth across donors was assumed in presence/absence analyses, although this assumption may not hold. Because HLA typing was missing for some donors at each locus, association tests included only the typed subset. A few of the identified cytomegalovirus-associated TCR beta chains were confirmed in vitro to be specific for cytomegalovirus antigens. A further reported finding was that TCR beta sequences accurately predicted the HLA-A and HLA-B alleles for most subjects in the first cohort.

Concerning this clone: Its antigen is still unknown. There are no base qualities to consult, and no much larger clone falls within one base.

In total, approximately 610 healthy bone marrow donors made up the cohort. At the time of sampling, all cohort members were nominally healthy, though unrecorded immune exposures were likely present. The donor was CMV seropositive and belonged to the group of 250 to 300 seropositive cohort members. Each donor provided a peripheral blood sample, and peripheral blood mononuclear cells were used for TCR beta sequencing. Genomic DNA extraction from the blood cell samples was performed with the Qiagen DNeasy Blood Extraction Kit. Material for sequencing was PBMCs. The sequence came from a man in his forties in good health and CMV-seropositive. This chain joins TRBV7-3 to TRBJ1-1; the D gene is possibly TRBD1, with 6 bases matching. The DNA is TGTGCCAGCAGCGCTGCAGGGGCTACTGAAGCTTTCTTT. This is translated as CASSAAGATEAFF.